This T cell receptor (beta chain) derives from a study of blood T cell repertoires in COVID-19. The germline gives CDR1 MNHEY, CDR2 SMNVEV (reference sequence). This CDR3 region has 13 residues. The V end lost 8 bases, the J end lost 1 base, and 11 bases lay between the germline ends. Libraries were prepared by immunoSEQ multiplex PCR; TCRdb keeps only in-frame clonotypes and omits some of them. In the table there are a few hundred thousand clones, about 90% of which are singletons. This receptor was taken from a woman under 40 who had been exposed to COVID-19. The source material was PBMCs or T cells enriched from blood (not recorded which). This sequence joins TRBV27 and TRBJ1-1, with a weak D call TRBD1 (5 bases). CDR3 loop: CASLGRGNTEAFF. The CDR3 DNA is TGTGCCAGCCTTGGGAGGGGGAACACTGAAGCTTTCTTT.